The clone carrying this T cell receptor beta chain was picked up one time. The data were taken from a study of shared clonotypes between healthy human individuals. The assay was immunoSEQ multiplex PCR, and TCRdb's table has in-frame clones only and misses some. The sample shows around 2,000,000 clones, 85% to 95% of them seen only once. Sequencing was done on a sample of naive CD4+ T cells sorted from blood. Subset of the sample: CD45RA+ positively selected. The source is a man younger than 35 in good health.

The chain's CDR3 is CASSKTGTSYGYTF. DNA of the CDR3: TGTGCCAGCAGTAAGACAGGGACAAGCTATGGCTACACCTTC. The chain has TRBV25-1 and TRBJ1-2, with 7 nucleotides matching TRBD1. The CDR3 runs to 14 residues. With V trimmed by 5 bases and J by 4 bases, 7 bases remained unmatched. The V gene's germline CDR1 is MGHDK and CDR2 SYGVNS.